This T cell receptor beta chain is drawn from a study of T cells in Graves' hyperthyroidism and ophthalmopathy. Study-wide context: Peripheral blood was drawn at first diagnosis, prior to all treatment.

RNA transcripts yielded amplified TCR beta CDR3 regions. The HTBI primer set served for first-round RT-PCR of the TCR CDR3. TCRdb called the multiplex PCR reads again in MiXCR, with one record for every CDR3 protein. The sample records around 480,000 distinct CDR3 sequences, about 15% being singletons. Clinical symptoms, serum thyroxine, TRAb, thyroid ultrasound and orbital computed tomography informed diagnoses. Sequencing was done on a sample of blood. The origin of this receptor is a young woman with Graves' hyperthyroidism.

This CDR3 reads CASSPTDGANTEAFF. As DNA, the CDR3 is TGTGCCAGCAGCCCTACTGATGGGGCGAACACTGAAGCTTTCTTT. The gene calls are TRBV7-9 and TRBJ1-1; a possible D gene is TRBD1 (5 bases). With 5 bases removed from V and 1 base from J, the gap between germline ends came to 14 bases. This CDR3 comprises 15 residues. CDR1 and CDR2 (germline): SEHNR, FQNEAQ (reference sequence).